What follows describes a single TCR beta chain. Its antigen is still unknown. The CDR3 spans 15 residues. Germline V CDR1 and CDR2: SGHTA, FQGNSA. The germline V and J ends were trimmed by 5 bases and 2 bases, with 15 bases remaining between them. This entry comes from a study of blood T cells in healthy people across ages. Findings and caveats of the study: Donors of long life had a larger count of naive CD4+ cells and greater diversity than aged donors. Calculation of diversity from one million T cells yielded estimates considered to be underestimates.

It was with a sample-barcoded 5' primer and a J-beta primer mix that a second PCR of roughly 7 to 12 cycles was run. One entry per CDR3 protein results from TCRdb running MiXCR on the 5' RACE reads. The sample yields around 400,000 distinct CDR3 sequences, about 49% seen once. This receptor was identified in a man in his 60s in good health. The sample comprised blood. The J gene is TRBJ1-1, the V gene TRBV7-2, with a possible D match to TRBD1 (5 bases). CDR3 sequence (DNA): TGTGCCAGCAGCCCTCATGCCGGGACCAACACTGAAGCTTTCTTT. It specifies CASSPHAGTNTEAFF.